The rows below give T cell receptor beta chains drawn from one sample of a study of Tregs in tolerant kidney transplant recipients. Repertoires were generated with immunoSEQ multiplex PCR, while TCRdb's copy carries only in-frame clones and drops some. The table lists roughly 120,000 clones, 92% of them singletons. Sequencing was performed on CD4+ T cells from blood. These receptors all come from a human donor in good health. Each CDR3 is given with its conserved first and last residue. The D gene is left open where the match is weak. Where a row states a size, it is once, few, many or the class of an expanded clone; other rows omit it.

NA,TRBD2,TRBJ2-1,TRBV4-1,CASSQDVVAGVRQFF,TGCGCCAGCAGCCAAGATGTAGTAGCGGGAGTAAGGCAGTTCTTC
NA,TRBD1,TRBJ1-1,TRBV10-2,CASSYFSTGGNPEAFF,TGCGCCAGCAGTTACTTTTCAACAGGGGGAAACCCTGAAGCTTTCTTT
NA,NA,TRBJ1-2,TRBV5-4,CASSLGGGGSYGYTF,TGTGCCAGCAGCTTGGGGGGCGGGGGAAGCTATGGCTACACCTTC
NA,NA,TRBJ1-1,TRBV19,CASSRTANTEAFF,TGTGCCAGTAGTAGGACGGCGAACACTGAAGCTTTCTTT
NA,NA,TRBJ1-4,TRBV15,CATSREKTVGNEKLFF,TGTGCCACCAGCAGAGAGAAGACCGTGGGGAATGAAAAACTGTTTTTT
NA,TRBD1,TRBJ1-1,TRBV15,CATNPPGQPNTEAFF,TGTGCCACCAATCCGCCGGGACAGCCGAACACTGAAGCTTTCTTT
NA,NA,TRBJ2-7,TRBV9,CASSVASDSSTYEQYF,TGTGCCAGCAGCGTAGCTTCGGACAGCTCTACCTACGAGCAGTACTTC
NA,NA,TRBJ2-2,TRBV5-6,CASSSSMSGELFF,TGTGCCAGCAGCTCCTCGATGAGTGGGGAGCTGTTTTTT
NA,TRBD2,TRBJ2-7,TRBV5-4,CASSLSLLASGSGSYEQYF,TGTGCCAGCAGCTTGTCGTTGTTGGCTAGCGGGAGCGGCTCCTACGAGCAGTACTTC
few,NA,TRBJ1-2,TRBV5-3,CARSSHPGPRICGYTF,TGTGCCAGAAGCTCACACCCCGGGCCGAGAATATGCGGCTACACCTTC
NA,TRBD2,TRBJ2-2,TRBV11-2,CASSLVGGGATGELFF,TGTGCCAGCAGCTTAGTTGGCGGGGGGGCCACCGGGGAGCTGTTTTTT
NA,TRBD2,TRBJ2-1,TRBV18,CASSRPGLAGEQFF,TGTGCCAGCTCACGACCGGGACTAGCGGGTGAGCAGTTCTTC
few,NA,TRBJ1-2,TRBV27,CASKREGNYGYTF,TGTGCCAGCAAACGTGAAGGGAACTATGGCTACACCTTC
NA,NA,TRBJ2-5,TRBV5-1,CASSFEQETQYF,TGCGCCAGCAGCTTTGAACAAGAGACCCAGTACTTC
once,TRBD1,TRBJ2-1,TRBV28,CASRPTGTGLYEQFF,TGTGCCAGCAGACCCACCGGGACAGGTTTATATGAGCAGTTCTTC
NA,NA,TRBJ2-1,TRBV5-6,CASSFQATHEQFF,TGTGCCAGCAGCTTCCAGGCCACCCATGAGCAGTTCTTC
NA,TRBD1,TRBJ1-5,TRBV10-3,CAISLDRVGQPQHF,TGTGCCATCAGCCTGGACAGGGTAGGACAGCCCCAGCATTTT
once,TRBD2,TRBJ2-1,TRBV7-9,CASSLKRGPYYEQFF,TGTGCCAGCAGCTTGAAGCGGGGGCCCTACTATGAGCAGTTCTTC
once,TRBD1,TRBJ1-4,TRBV5-1,CASSLYGTESYNEKLFF,TGCGCCAGCAGCTTGTACGGGACAGAATCTTATAATGAAAAACTGTTTTTT
NA,NA,TRBJ2-1,TRBV9,CASSQLNEQFF,TGTGCCAGCAGCCAACTAAATGAGCAGTTCTTC
NA,NA,TRBJ1-1,TRBV6-5,CASSYYAGGSTEAFF,TGTGCCAGCAGTTACTACGCTGGTGGGAGCACTGAAGCTTTCTTT
NA,NA,TRBJ2-7,TRBV2,CASSRQLSYEQYF,TGTGCCAGCAGTCGACAGCTCTCCTACGAGCAGTACTTC
NA,NA,TRBJ1-5,TRBV6-5,CASSGGGWGNQPQHF,TGTGCCAGCAGTGGGGGGGGATGGGGCAATCAGCCCCAGCATTTT
NA,TRBD1,TRBJ1-2,TRBV13,CASSRGQGDGYTF,TGTGCCAGCAGTCGCGGACAGGGCGACGGCTACACCTTC
NA,NA,TRBJ1-1,TRBV6-5,CASSSSGLGLNTEAFF,TGTGCCAGCAGTTCTTCCGGACTGGGCTTGAACACTGAAGCTTTCTTT
NA,NA,TRBJ2-2,TRBV9,CASSIDGNTGELFF,TGTGCCAGCAGCATCGACGGGAACACCGGGGAGCTGTTTTTT
NA,NA,TRBJ1-2,TRBV5-1,CASSLATANYGYTF,TGCGCCAGCAGCTTGGCGACGGCTAACTATGGCTACACCTTC
few,NA,TRBJ1-2,TRBV19,CASSFPNRRASGYTF,TGTGCCAGTAGCTTCCCCAACAGACGGGCTAGTGGCTACACCTTC
NA,NA,TRBJ1-3,TRBV7-6,CASSPAPENTIYF,TGTGCCAGCAGCCCTGCCCCCGAGAACACCATATATTTT
NA,TRBD2,TRBJ2-1,TRBV5-1,CASSLPGLAVYNEQFF,TGCGCCAGCAGCTTACCGGGACTAGCGGTGTACAATGAGCAGTTCTTC
once,NA,TRBJ2-5,TRBV5-1,CASSLDQWETQYF,TGCGCCAGCAGCTTGGACCAGTGGGAGACCCAGTACTTC
NA,NA,TRBJ2-3,TRBV7-3,CASSLTASTDTQYF,TGTGCCAGCAGCTTAACGGCTAGCACAGATACGCAGTATTTT
NA,NA,TRBJ2-2,TRBV11-1,CASSLVLQGNTGELFF,TGTGCCAGCAGCTTAGTTCTACAGGGGAACACCGGGGAGCTGTTTTTT
NA,NA,TRBJ1-2,TRBV7-2,CASSPHRLSNYGYTF,TGTGCCAGCAGCCCGCACCGACTGAGCAACTATGGCTACACCTTC
NA,NA,TRBJ2-5,TRBV10-3,CAISESGETQYF,TGTGCCATCAGTGAGTCGGGGGAGACCCAGTACTTC
NA,NA,TRBJ2-5,TRBV30,CACDTGGTQYF,TGTGCCTGCGACACGGGTGGGACCCAGTACTTC
NA,TRBD2,TRBJ2-2,TRBV7-2,CASRRPGLAGDTNTGELFF,TGTGCCAGCAGGAGGCCGGGACTAGCGGGGGATACGAACACCGGGGAGCTGTTTTTT
once,TRBD2,TRBJ2-5,TRBV5-1,CASSSGLAEETQYF,TGCGCCAGCAGCTCAGGACTAGCGGAAGAGACCCAGTACTTC
NA,NA,TRBJ2-5,TRBV6-5,CASRSIETQYF,TGTGCCAGCAGATCGATAGAGACCCAGTACTTC
NA,TRBD2,TRBJ2-3,TRBV6-5,CASRTGLAGTDTQYF,TGTGCCAGCCGCACGGGGCTAGCGGGCACAGATACGCAGTATTTT
NA,NA,TRBJ2-7,TRBV27,CASSPPPRVPYEQYF,TGTGCCAGCAGTCCTCCTCCCCGGGTCCCCTACGAGCAGTACTTC
NA,NA,TRBJ1-1,TRBV25-1,CASSDSSTEAFF,TGTGCCAGCAGTGACAGTAGCACTGAAGCTTTCTTT
few,NA,TRBJ2-1,TRBV27,CASSAWGPGEGQWTSGNEQFF,TGTGCCAGCAGTGCTTGGGGACCGGGGGAAGGACAGTGGACCTCCGGGAATGAGCAGTTCTTC
NA,NA,TRBJ2-7,TRBV18,CASSRSGTYEQYF,TGTGCCAGCTCACGGTCGGGAACCTACGAGCAGTACTTC
NA,NA,TRBJ2-3,TRBV4-2,CASSQEGLDTQYF,TGTGCCAGCAGCCAAGAGGGGTTAGATACGCAGTATTTT
NA,TRBD2,TRBJ2-3,TRBV9,CASSVALAGASTDTQYF,TGTGCCAGCAGCGTAGCGCTAGCGGGGGCTAGCACAGATACGCAGTATTTT
NA,NA,TRBJ2-3,TRBV14,CASSQGEVLWRGPLDTQYF,TGTGCCAGCAGCCAAGGGGAAGTCCTCTGGCGGGGCCCCCTTGATACGCAGTATTTT